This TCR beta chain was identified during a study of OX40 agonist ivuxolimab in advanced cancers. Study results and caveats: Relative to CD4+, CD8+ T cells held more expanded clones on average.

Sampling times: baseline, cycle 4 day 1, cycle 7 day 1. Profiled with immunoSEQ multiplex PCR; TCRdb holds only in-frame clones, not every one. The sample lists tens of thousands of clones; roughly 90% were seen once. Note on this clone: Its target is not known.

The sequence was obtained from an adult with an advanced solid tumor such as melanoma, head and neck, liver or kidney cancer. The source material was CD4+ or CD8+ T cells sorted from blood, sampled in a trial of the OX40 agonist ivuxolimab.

CDR3 sequence reads: CASSQDRTDTQYF. In nucleotides, the CDR3 is TGCGCCAGCAGCCAGGACCGCACAGATACGCAGTATTTT. The chain uses TRBV4-1 and TRBJ2-3; D gene unclear. The CDR3 covers 13 residues. The ends were cut back, 3 bases at V and 1 base at J, with 5 bases in the middle. CDR1 and CDR2 from the germline V gene are MGHRA and YSYEKL.